These T cell receptor beta chains were read from a single sample in a study of T cells in Graves' hyperthyroidism and ophthalmopathy. MiXCR, applied by TCRdb to the multiplex PCR reads, yields one record per CDR3 protein. There are over 350,000 distinct CDR3 sequences in the sample; approximately 17% occur only once, and around 40% lies in the top ten. The specimen was blood. These receptor sequences come from a man in his late teens or twenties with Graves' ophthalmopathy. CDR3s include the opening cysteine and the closing phenylalanine or tryptophan. A D gene is named only where the DNA matches it firmly. Rows give clone size only sometimes, using once, few, many, or a class for an expanded clone.

v_gene	abundance	d_gene	j_gene	CDR3nt	CDR3aa
TRBV2	many	.	TRBJ2-7	TGTGCCAGCAGAAGGGAGACAGGGCAGTACTTC	CASRRETGQYF
TRBV20-1	.	.	TRBJ2-1	TGCAGTGCCACAGACTACGACTACAATGAGCAGTTCTTC	CSATDYDYNEQFF
TRBV3-1	many	.	TRBJ1-4	TGTGCCAGCAGCCAACAAGTAATGCGGAATGAAAAACTGTTTTTT	CASSQQVMRNEKLFF
TRBV4-1	.	TRBD2	TRBJ2-5	TGCGCCAGCAGCCAACAGCTCCCGGGACTAGCAGGTCGGGAGACCCGGTACTTC	CASSQQLPGLAGRETRYF
TRBV6-1	many	.	TRBJ2-5	TGTGCCAGCAACCCCGGCTGGACGAAAGAGACCCAGTACTTC	CASNPGWTKETQYF
TRBV19	.	.	TRBJ1-1	TGTGCCAGTAGTATCGGGGGGGCCACTGAAGCTTTCTTT	CASSIGGATEAFF
TRBV3-1	many	.	TRBJ1-2	TGTGCCAGCAGCCAAGACACGCGTCGTTATGGCTACACCTTC	CASSQDTRRYGYTF
TRBV20-1	many	TRBD1	TRBJ1-1	TGCAGTGCTAGAGATGGGACAGGGAACACTGAAGCTTTCTTT	CSARDGTGNTEAFF
TRBV4-1	few	TRBD2	TRBJ2-3	TGCGCCAGCAGCCCACCCCCACTAGCGGGGGGTAATGCGGATACGCAGTATTTT	CASSPPPLAGGNADTQYF
TRBV27	.	.	TRBJ2-7	TGTGCCAGCAGTTTACAGGGGGGAGGCGACGAGCAGTACTTC	CASSLQGGGDEQYF
TRBV12-3/TRBV12-4	many	.	TRBJ2-5	TGTGCCAGCACGGGGGCTAGACAAGAGACCCAGTACTTC	CASTGARQETQYF
TRBV27	many	.	TRBJ1-1	TGTGCCAGCAGCGAAGTGGGGGGGAACGGTTTAATGAACACTGAAGCTTTCTTT	CASSEVGGNGLMNTEAFF
TRBV6-1	few	.	TRBJ1-4	TGTGCCAGCAGAGGATTAACAGGGAGGCTCAATGAAAAACTGTTTTTT	CASRGLTGRLNEKLFF
TRBV7-3	.	.	TRBJ2-1	TGTGCCAGCAGCCCCCGAGCGGAGTATGAGCAGTTCTTC	CASSPRAEYEQFF